Each of the 22 T cell receptor beta chains below was sequenced from the same sample in a study of blood T cell repertoires in COVID-19. Assay used: immunoSEQ multiplex PCR; TCRdb lists only in-frame clones, some missing. The data hold tens of thousands of clones, with 88% observed a single time. The sample taken for sequencing was peripheral blood. All receptors come from a man between 65 and 79 years old with acute or convalescent COVID-19.

The gene calls are TRBV30 and TRBJ1-1; 9 nucleotides agree with TRBD1. The germline V gene has CDR1 GTSNPN and CDR2 SVGIG (reference sequence). Trimming cost V 8 bases and J 7 bases; bases outside gene matches: 8. The CDR3 contains 12 residues. The CDR3 protein is CASTTGGLEAFF. The CDR3 region has the DNA TGTGCCAGTACTACAGGGGGCCTTGAAGCTTTCTTT.

This chain connects TRBV3-1 (or the pseudogene TRBV3-2) to TRBJ1-2, with TRBD1 matching 10 bases. This CDR3 is built from 15 residues. Per germline, CDR1 LGHDT and CDR2 YNNKEL (reference sequence). V trimming: 4 bases; J trimming: 8 bases; junction bases outside the gene matches: 10. CDR3 nucleotides: TGTGCCAGCAGCCCCCTTTCCGGGACAGGGGACGGCTACACCTTC. This encodes CASSPLSGTGDGYTF.

The chain employs TRBV20-1 and TRBJ2-3; TRBD2 aligns across 15 bases. Germline lookup yields CDR1 DFQATT and CDR2 SNEGSKA (reference sequence). Trimming cost V 3 bases and J 5 bases; bases outside gene matches: 3. The CDR3 is 15 residues long. The CDR3 sequence is CSASRGLAGGDTQYF. CDR3 DNA: TGCAGTGCTAGTAGGGGACTAGCGGGGGGAGATACGCAGTATTTT.

The CDR3 DNA follows: TGCAGCGTTGAGGGAGTTAGGAGCGGGAGAGAGGGGGAGCAGTACTTC. Translation: CSVEGVRSGREGEQYF. The J gene is TRBJ2-7, the V gene TRBV29-1; 8 bases are shared with TRBD2. This CDR3 is 16 amino acids long. V was clipped by 3 bases and J by 7 bases; unmatched bases: 17. Germline CDR1 and CDR2: SQVTM and ANQGSEA.

The chain has TRBV5-5 and TRBJ1-5, with 12 bases lining up with TRBD1. Germline V gene sequence: CDR1 SGHKS, CDR2 YYEKEE (reference sequence). The CDR3 loop spans 15 amino acids. V lost 3 bases to trimming and J lost 7 bases; unmatched junction nucleotides: 5. The CDR3 spells CASSWGQGAGQPQHF. The CDR3 DNA reads as TGTGCCAGCAGCTGGGGACAGGGGGCTGGGCAGCCCCAGCATTTT.

This chain joins TRBV29-1 and TRBJ2-3, with a tentative D call TRBD2 (6 bases). This CDR3 spans 14 amino acids. V lost 7 bases to trimming and J lost 3 bases, with 17 bases between them. Germline-derived CDR1 and CDR2 are SQVTM and ANQGSEA. The CDR3 DNA sequence: TGCAGCGCCAGGAGGGGCGCCGGAACAGATACGCAGTATTTT. Its translation: CSARRGAGTDTQYF.

V and J are TRBV5-1 and TRBJ2-1; 14 nucleotides agree with TRBD2. Trimming cost V 2 bases and J 7 bases; bases outside gene matches: 14. Germline CDR1 and CDR2: SGHRS and YFSETQ. The CDR3 length is 19 residues. The CDR3 protein is CASSLRRTSGRTVGNEQFF. In DNA, the CDR3 is TGCGCCAGCAGCTTACGACGGACTAGCGGGAGGACGGTGGGGAATGAGCAGTTCTTC.

The rearrangement joins TRBV28 to TRBJ1-6; 7 bases agree with TRBD1. The CDR3 totals 15 residues. Germline V gives CDR1 MDHEN, CDR2 SYDVKM. V was clipped by 5 bases and J by 10 bases; unmatched bases: 11. CDR3 in amino acids: CASSGTTGKESPLHF. In DNA form, the CDR3 reads TGTGCCAGCAGTGGAACGACAGGGAAAGAGTCACCCCTCCACTTT.

This clone was observed once. The gene calls are TRBV5-5 and TRBJ2-1; TRBD2 is a possible D gene (5 bases). The CDR3 is 15 amino acids. From germline, CDR1 is SGHKS and CDR2 YYEKEE (reference sequence). V lost 3 bases to trimming and J lost 9 bases, with 19 bases between them. The CDR3 here is CASSSHSEGWSEQFF. CDR3 bases: TGTGCCAGCAGCTCCCACTCAGAGGGATGGAGTGAGCAGTTCTTC.

The chain uses TRBV11-2 and TRBJ2-1; 11 bases match TRBD1. CDR1 is SGHAT and CDR2 is FQNNGV in the germline V gene. J gave up 7 bases and V 6 bases, and 8 bases lay outside the gene matches. The CDR3 extends over 15 amino acids. The CDR3 loop is CASSSPGTGGNEQFF. The CDR3, as DNA: TGTGCCAGCAGTTCGCCGGGGACAGGGGGGAATGAGCAGTTCTTC.

The rearrangement uses TRBV7-2 and TRBJ1-6; weak D call: TRBD1 (5 bases). V dropped 0 bases and J dropped 3 bases, with 12 bases sitting between them. The CDR3 runs 17 residues. Germline V gene data show CDR1 as SGHTA and CDR2 as FQGNSA. The CDR3 nucleotides are TGTGCCAGCAGCTTAGCGCCAAGGACAAACTATAATTCACCCCTCCACTTT. Encoded protein: CASSLAPRTNYNSPLHF.

The chain links TRBV11-2 to TRBJ1-5; TRBD1 agrees at 7 bases. V lost 5 bases to trimming and J lost 4 bases; unmatched junction nucleotides: 8. Germline V gene lookup returns CDR1 SGHAT and CDR2 FQNNGV. The CDR3 length is 15 residues. CDR3 bases: TGTGCCAGCAGCCCCCGGGACAGCCTTAATCAGCCCCAGCATTTT. This codes for CASSPRDSLNQPQHF.

The V call is TRBV7-2, the J call TRBJ2-1, with D possibly TRBD1 on 6 matching bases. CDR1 is SGHTA, CDR2 FQGNSA, per germline. This CDR3 comprises 13 residues. The V end lost 7 bases, the J end lost 8 bases, and 15 bases lay between the germline ends. In DNA, the CDR3 is TGTGCCAGCATCCTAAACCAGGGGTATGAGCAGTTCTTC. It is translated as CASILNQGYEQFF.

The J gene is TRBJ2-1, the V gene TRBV5-1; D gene uncertain. Trimming took 4 bases from V and 0 from J, leaving 14 bases between them. CDR3 length: 16 amino acids. Germline V gives CDR1 SGHRS, CDR2 YFSETQ. The CDR3 loop is CASSNPHTSSYNEQFF. The CDR3 DNA is TGCGCCAGCAGCAACCCCCATACGAGCTCCTACAATGAGCAGTTCTTC. Based on the CDR3 plus reference TRBV5-1 and TRBJ2-1, the full variable domain is KAGVTQTPRYLIKTRGQQVTLSCSPISGHRSVSWYQQTPGQGLQFLFEYFSETQRNKGNFPGRFSGRQFSNSRSEMNVSTLELGDSALYLCASSNPHTSSYNEQFFGPGTRLTVL.

Note on this clone: This sample also contains other DNA sequences that code for the same CDR3. V usage is TRBV6-5 and J usage is TRBJ1-1, with 11 bases that match TRBD1. The V gene end was trimmed by 4 bases and the J gene end by 4 bases; junction bases not matched to a gene: 2. The CDR3 is made up of 14 amino acids. Germline-derived CDR1 and CDR2 are MNHEY and SVGAGI. DNA of the CDR3: TGTGCCAGCAGTTTTGGGACAGGGGGCACTGAAGCTTTCTTT. Translating gives CASSFGTGGTEAFF.

The chain recombines TRBV13 with TRBJ2-7; TRBD2 might be the D (5 bases). There are 12 residues in the CDR3. The V and J ends lost 8 bases and 6 bases respectively, with 14 bases between them. In germline, CDR1 is PRHDT, CDR2 FYEKMQ (reference sequence). The CDR3 region is CASRNPRGEQYF. In DNA form, the CDR3 reads TGTGCCAGCCGGAACCCACGGGGCGAGCAGTACTTC.

This chain connects TRBV5-1 to TRBJ2-5, with 9 bases lining up with TRBD2. The CDR3 has 14 amino acids. Trimming took 1 base from V and 2 from J; bases not matched to a gene: 0. CDR1 is SGHRS, CDR2 YFSETQ, per germline. CDR3 DNA: TGCGCCAGCAGCTTGCTAGCGGGGCAAGAGACCCAGTACTTC. Residues: CASSLLAGQETQYF.

The V call is TRBV7-2, the J call TRBJ2-1; D is perhaps TRBD2 (5 bases). The V gene's germline CDR1 is SGHTA and CDR2 FQGNSA. This CDR3 contains 16 residues. The germline V and J ends were trimmed by 8 bases and 6 bases, with 23 bases remaining between them. CDR3 sequence (DNA): TGTGCCAGCGATACCTTAGCGAGTGTTCTGGGCAATGAGCAGTTCTTC. Residues: CASDTLASVLGNEQFF.

The chain combines TRBV5-1 with TRBJ2-7; the D gene is possibly TRBD1 (5 bases). Germline V gives CDR1 SGHRS, CDR2 YFSETQ. CDR3 length: 16 amino acids. Trimming left V 0 bases short and J 0 bases short, with 13 bases between. CDR3 amino acids: CASSLGGQISSYEQYF. The CDR3 DNA reads as TGCGCCAGCAGCTTGGGGGGCCAGATAAGCTCCTACGAGCAGTACTTC.

The chain couples TRBV19 to TRBJ2-1; TRBD1 matches at 7 bases. Germline V gene sequence: CDR1 LNHDA, CDR2 SQIVND (reference sequence). CDR3 length: 12 amino acids. J was trimmed by 12 bases and V by 2 bases; bases with no gene match: 4. The CDR3: CASSIRGQVQFF. The CDR3 nucleotides are TGTGCCAGTAGTATAAGGGGGCAGGTGCAGTTCTTC.

With respect to this clone: At one end the junction does not follow the germline gene, possibly because of a read error. The chain carries TRBV6-2 or TRBV6-3 and TRBJ1-2; TRBD1 matches at 7 bases. Germline assignment: CDR1 MNHEY and CDR2 SVGEGT. CDR3 length: 13 residues. The CDR3 region is CASSYRDSRAPAF. The CDR3 nucleotides read TGTGCCAGCAGTTATCGGGACAGCCGGGCTCCTGCCTTC.

The chain has TRBV6-6 and TRBJ1-1; possible D gene TRBD1, 5 bases. Germline V gene lookup returns CDR1 MNHNY and CDR2 SVGAGI (reference sequence). V lost 2 bases to trimming and J lost 8 bases, with 15 bases between them. The CDR3 spans 14 residues. The DNA of the CDR3 is TGTGCCAGCAGTTACCCCGCTTCGGGGGACGAAGCTTTCTTT. Translated, it gives CASSYPASGDEAFF.